Detailed here is one T cell receptor (beta chain). This sample's time point: blood at routine non-recurrence follow-up after resection. Unsorted whole RNA from tumor, nontumor lung or frozen PBMC underwent sequencing. The sample originates from a study of spatial heterogeneity in lung cancer. In the study overall: When available, follow-up PBMC samples taken a median of approximately two years after resection were sequenced. Beta-chain sequences were consistently detected more often than alpha-chain sequences. In the raw reads, each unique TCR and UMI combination was present more than ten times on average.

A unique molecular identifier was attached to every TCR cDNA molecule. TCRdb reanalysed the 5' RACE reads using MiXCR and keeps one entry per CDR3 protein. The sample has around 110,000 distinct CDR3 sequences; 12% are singletons. The CDR3 contains 13 residues. Germline CDR1 reads DFQATT; CDR2 reads SNEGSKA (reference sequence). V lost 6 bases, J lost 6 bases, and 6 bases stayed unmatched. The material was PBMCs, obtained at follow-up. The genes are TRBV20-1 and TRBJ1-5; the match to TRBD1 covers 9 bases. The TCR was taken from a male donor with early-stage non-small cell lung cancer. Here the CDR3 reads CSARTGVGQPQHF. The CDR3 DNA is TGCAGTGCGAGGACAGGGGTAGGTCAGCCCCAGCATTTT.